This TCR beta chain emerged from a study of a mutant IDH1 vaccine in newly diagnosed glioma. Study information: Beginning 4-6 weeks after radiotherapy alone, or with temozolomide cycles, vaccination took place. In the visit schedule, V12 fell in week 35, while V13 fell in week 47. Study results and limitations: In 80% to 95% of patients, immune responses induced by the vaccine occurred.

Looked up from germline, CDR1 is SEHNR and CDR2 is FQNEAQ (reference sequence). V was clipped by 5 bases and J by 4 bases; unmatched bases: 10. CDR3 length: 15 amino acids. Using immunoSEQ multiplex PCR, the repertoire was profiled, and TCRdb retains in-frame clones only, with some absent. The table records approximately 60,000 clones, under 85% of them present only once. Of note for this clone: Its antigen is still unknown.

Time point: week 35, safety follow-up. Each dose delivered 300 ug of mutant IDH1 20-mer peptide subcutaneously with imiquimod. This chain joins TRBV7-9 and TRBJ2-7; 8 nucleotides match TRBD2. The sample in question was PBMCs, obtained from a glioma patient whose treatment included an IDH1 peptide vaccine. The clonotype was recovered from a man over 45 with glioma. CDR3 in amino acids: CASSLPGGAQYEQYF. The CDR3 DNA reads TGTGCCAGCAGCCTCCCCGGGGGGGCCCAATACGAGCAGTACTTC.